Presented here are 19 T cell receptor beta chains from one specimen sequenced in a study of preoperative IRX-2 immunotherapy in early breast cancer (dated by TCRdb to between 2018 and 2021). Library construction relied on the immunoSEQ multiplex PCR assay. What TCRdb holds here is the immuneACCESS table cut down to in-frame rearrangements. Part of the clones is not present; checked against another copy, under half of the missing clones reflect an unresolved V gene, and the others are unexplained. For this sample the table gives around 88,000 clones, of which around 86% were detected only once. Together, the top ten hold about 2.1% of the sample. Explained via the paper, the treatment or condition label denotes: preoperative locoregional IRX-2 cytokine immunotherapy. The sample in question was tumor tissue, obtained after IRX-2 immunotherapy. Receptor source: a human donor with breast cancer.

This chain uses TRBV7-1 with TRBJ1-5; D possibly corresponds to TRBD1 (6 bases). TRBV7-1 is classed as an ORF, of uncertain function. Trimming took off 5 bases at V and 1 base at J, with 12 bases between the two ends. This CDR3 spans 15 amino acids. This chain's CDR3 is CASSLETGSNQPQHF. The CDR3 DNA sequence: TGTGCCAGCAGCCTAGAGACAGGCAGCAATCAGCCCCAGCATTTT.

The rearrangement joins TRBV5-1 to TRBJ2-4; 7 bases are shared with TRBD1. The junction had 8 bases not matched to a gene; V was cut back by 5 bases and J by 6 bases. The length of the CDR3 is 14 residues. The germline gives CDR1 SGHRS, CDR2 YFSETQ. In DNA, the CDR3 is TGCGCCAGCAGTAAGGACCAGGGGGTAAACATTCAGTACTTC. Translating gives CASSKDQGVNIQYF.

The rearrangement uses TRBV28 and TRBJ1-2; no firm D call. Trimming removed 6 bases at V and 4 bases at J, with 18 bases between. Per germline, CDR1 MDHEN and CDR2 SYDVKM. The length of the CDR3 is 15 residues. The DNA of the CDR3 is TGTGCCAGCAGCCCCCTAGTGCTCAATCTCTATGGCTACACCTTC. This codes for CASSPLVLNLYGYTF.

This clone was detected once. The chain uses TRBV19 and TRBJ2-5; 10 nucleotides line up with TRBD2. Trimming took 5 bases from V and 7 from J; bases not matched to a gene: 13. The length of the CDR3 is 16 residues. Germline V gives CDR1 LNHDA, CDR2 SQIVND (reference sequence). CDR3 region: CASSSAGTSVGSTQYF. CDR3 nucleotide sequence: TGTGCCAGTAGTTCGGCCGGGACTAGCGTTGGATCGACCCAGTACTTC. The entire variable domain, with the rest obtained from reference TRBV19 and TRBJ2-5, is as follows: DGGITQSPKYLFRKEGQNVTLSCEQNLNHDAMYWYRQDPGQGLRLIYYSQIVNDFQKGDIAEGYSVSREKKESFPLTVTSAQKNPTAFYLCASSSAGTSVGSTQYFGPGTRLLVL.

V and J are TRBV19 and TRBJ1-2, with D hard to call. CDR3 size: 13 residues. In germline, CDR1 is LNHDA, CDR2 SQIVND (reference sequence). The V end lost 3 bases, the J end lost 3 bases, and 8 bases lay between the germline ends. The CDR3 loop is CASSIRADYGYTF. As DNA, the CDR3 is TGTGCCAGTAGTATCCGTGCGGACTATGGCTACACCTTC.

The rearrangement links TRBV28 to TRBJ1-4; 10 positions agree with TRBD1. After removal of 5 bases from V and 13 bases from J, the junction contained 4 bases not matched to a gene. Germline CDR1 and CDR2: MDHEN and SYDVKM. The CDR3 sequence is 12 residues long. In DNA form, the CDR3 reads TGTGCCAGCAGTATTGACAGGGGGCGACTGTTTTTT. Amino acids: CASSIDRGRLFF.

This rearrangement joins TRBV5-1 to TRBJ1-5; the D is unclear. V was clipped by 6 bases and J by 2 bases, with 12 bases between them. This CDR3 is built from 14 residues. CDR1 and CDR2 (germline): SGHRS, YFSETQ. The CDR3 reads CASIRPGGNQPQHF. CDR3 sequence (DNA): TGCGCCAGCATCAGACCCGGGGGCAATCAGCCCCAGCATTTT.

The chain combines TRBV11-3 with TRBJ2-7; 10 nucleotides line up with TRBD1. V lost 5 bases to trimming and J lost 2 bases; unmatched junction nucleotides: 6. CDR3 length: 15 amino acids. Germline CDR1 and CDR2: SGHNT and YENEEA. The CDR3 region is CASSPRTGGAYEQYF. DNA for the CDR3: TGTGCCAGCAGCCCGCGGACAGGGGGGGCCTACGAGCAGTACTTC.

The V gene is TRBV7-5, the J gene TRBJ2-7; no check of the table's D call, TRBD2, against the DNA was made. TRBV7-5 corresponds to a pseudogene. The CDR3 is 16 amino acids. The CDR3 is CASSLESGRAPYEQYF. The CDR3 nucleotides read TGTGCCAGCAGCTTAGAGAGCGGGAGGGCACCCTACGAGCAGTACTTC.

The chain employs TRBV9 and TRBJ2-7; D remains ambiguous. The germline V gene has CDR1 SGDLS and CDR2 YYNGEE. CDR3 length: 12 amino acids. Trimming shortened V by 5 bases and J by 2 bases, and 8 bases separated the two germline ends. This chain's CDR3 is CASRGQTYEQYF. The CDR3 DNA reads as TGTGCCAGCAGAGGGCAGACCTACGAGCAGTACTTC.

The chain recombines TRBV10-3 with TRBJ2-2, with D unclear. V lost 0 bases to trimming and J lost 4 bases, with 3 bases between them. The germline V gene encodes CDR1 ENHRY and CDR2 SYGVKD. CDR3 length: 13 residues. The CDR3 nucleotides are TGTGCCATCAGTGAGTCGGGCACCGGGGAGCTGTTTTTT. Translating gives CAISESGTGELFF.

For this clone: This CDR3 is also generated by other DNA sequences in the sample. The genes are TRBV19 and TRBJ1-5, with D maybe TRBD1 (6 bases). The ends were cut back, 5 bases at V and 0 bases at J, with 11 bases in the middle. CDR1 and CDR2 (germline): LNHDA, SQIVND (reference sequence). This CDR3 contains 15 residues. CDR3 nucleotides: TGTGCCAGTAGTCCTAGGGGGAGTAGCAATCAGCCCCAGCATTTT. This sequence encodes CASSPRGSSNQPQHF.

This chain uses TRBV5-1 with TRBJ1-1; D remains unclear. There are 14 residues in the CDR3. With 1 base removed from V and 0 bases from J, the gap between germline ends came to 7 bases. CDR1 is SGHRS and CDR2 is YFSETQ in the germline V gene. The CDR3 loop is CASSLTVMNTEAFF. CDR3 DNA: TGCGCCAGCAGCTTGACGGTAATGAACACTGAAGCTTTCTTT.

This chain connects TRBV5-1 to TRBJ1-1; the match to TRBD1 covers 9 bases. Germline trimming cut 2 bases from V and 1 base from J; bases unmatched to any gene: 6. The CDR3 is made up of 16 amino acids. Germline V gene lookup returns CDR1 SGHRS and CDR2 YFSETQ. The CDR3 region has the DNA TGCGCCAGCAGCTTTGACAGGGGGATAGCGAACACTGAAGCTTTCTTT. It codes for CASSFDRGIANTEAFF.

The chain employs TRBV22-1 and TRBJ2-1. TRBV22-1 is recorded as a pseudogene. The CDR3 has 15 residues. The CDR3 sequence is CASRAGTIKIGEQFF. CDR3 DNA: TGTGCCAGCAGAGCCGGGACCATTAAAATCGGTGAGCAGTTCTTC.

This clone was detected once. The chain links TRBV5-1 to TRBJ1-5; D is uncertain. Per germline, CDR1 SGHRS and CDR2 YFSETQ. The CDR3 is 15 residues long. The V and J ends lost 1 base and 1 base respectively, with 9 bases between them. The CDR3 coding sequence is TGCGCCAGCAGCTTGAGCGGTGCGAGCAATCAGCCCCAGCATTTT. The encoded protein is CASSLSGASNQPQHF.

This clone was seen only once. The CDR3 DNA reads as TGTGCCAGTAGTGACTACTCCTACGAGCAGTACTTC. Translating gives CASSDYSYEQYF. This chain uses TRBV19 with TRBJ2-7, with D possibly matching TRBD2 (5 bases). Germline V gene lookup returns CDR1 LNHDA and CDR2 SQIVND (reference sequence). V was clipped by 5 bases and J by 0 bases, with 5 bases between them. CDR3 length: 12 residues.

V and J are TRBV30 and TRBJ2-1; D is perhaps TRBD1 or TRBD2 (5 bases each). V was cut by 3 bases and J by 4 bases, with 10 bases left in between. Germline CDR1 GTSNPN, CDR2 SVGIG (reference sequence). The CDR3 spans 13 residues. The CDR3 here is CAWRPGPYNEQFF. CDR3 DNA sequence: TGTGCCTGGAGACCGGGACCGTACAATGAGCAGTTCTTC.

This clone was observed once. This chain joins TRBV18 and TRBJ1-1; D is perhaps TRBD1 (6 bases). This CDR3 is built from 15 residues. Looked up from germline, CDR1 is KGHSH and CDR2 is LQKENI. With 6 bases removed from V and 3 bases from J, the gap between germline ends came to 17 bases. CDR3 coding DNA: TGTGCCAGCTCCCCAACGACAGGAGGGGACACTGAAGCTTTCTTT. It encodes CASSPTTGGDTEAFF.